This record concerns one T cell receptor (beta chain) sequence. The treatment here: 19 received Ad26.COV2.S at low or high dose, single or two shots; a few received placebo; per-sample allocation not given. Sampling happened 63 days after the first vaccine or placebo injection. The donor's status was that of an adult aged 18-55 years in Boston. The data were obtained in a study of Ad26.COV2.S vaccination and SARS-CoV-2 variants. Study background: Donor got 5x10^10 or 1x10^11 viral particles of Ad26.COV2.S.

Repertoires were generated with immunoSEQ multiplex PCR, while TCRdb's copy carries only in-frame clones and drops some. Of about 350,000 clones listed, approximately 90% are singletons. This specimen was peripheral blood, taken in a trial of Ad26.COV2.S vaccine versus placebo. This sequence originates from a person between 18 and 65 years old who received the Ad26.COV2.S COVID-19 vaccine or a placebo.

The CDR3 sequence is CATSRVDSYGYTF. The CDR3 region has the DNA TGTGCCACCAGCAGAGTTGACAGTTATGGCTACACCTTC. The chain joins TRBV15 to TRBJ1-2; possible D gene TRBD1, 5 bases. CDR3 length: 13 residues. CDR1 is LNHNV and CDR2 is YYDKDF in the germline V gene (reference sequence). V lost 1 base and J 5 bases, leaving 8 bases between the germline ends.